This TCR beta chain was captured by sequencing in a study of control samples from healthy donors and cancer patients (dated by TCRdb to the early 2020s). The library was generated by the immunoSEQ multiplex PCR assay. The clones in this table, taken by TCRdb from immuneACCESS, are in-frame only. Not every clone is retained; where verified, under half of the shortfall comes from an unresolved V gene, and the cause of the rest is unknown. Across this sample there are about 130,000 clones, with roughly 90% seen only once. 3.2% of the sample is held by the ten biggest clonotypes. With regard to this clone: Its cognate antigen has yet to be identified. Per-base qualities were not stored, and no clone one base away is much larger.

Cut back by 1 base and 9 bases, the V and J ends lie 10 bases apart. The germline V gene yields SGHTA for CDR1 and FQGNSA for CDR2. The CDR3 goes from the cysteine to the phenylalanine over 13 residues. The only DNA kept is the CDR3, 39 bases in frame from the first base. The sequence joins TRBV7-2 to TRBJ2-1; the D gene assignment is ambiguous. The material sequenced was blood. The TCR originated in a man aged 50 or older in good health. The nucleotides are TGTGCCAGCAGCTTAGGACCCCCCAGTGAGCAGTTCTTC. It is translated as CASSLGPPSEQFF.